These T cell receptor beta chains were read from a single sample in a study of T cells in Graves' hyperthyroidism and ophthalmopathy. TCRdb re-derived calls from the multiplex PCR reads in MiXCR, one entry per CDR3 protein. The sample yields about 500,000 distinct CDR3 sequences, over 15% seen once. The specimen sequenced was blood. These receptor sequences come from a woman aged 18-29 years with Graves' ophthalmopathy. The CDR3 runs from the conserved cysteine through the conserved F or W. D genes are given only for firm matches. Size tells how often a clone was seen (once, few, many) or the class of an expanded clone, and some rows leave it out.

TRBJ2-7 12 TRBD1 TRBV20-1 once CSAPDRGNEQYF TGCAGTGCTCCCGACAGGGGGAACGAGCAGTACTTC
TRBJ1-1 15 . TRBV19 many CASSWGAGSGTEAFF TGTGCCAGTAGTTGGGGGGCTGGTTCCGGCACTGAAGCTTTCTTT
TRBJ1-1 19 . TRBV2 . CASSEALAGRGVMNTEAFF TGTGCCAGCAGTGAAGCGCTTGCAGGGAGGGGCGTAATGAACACTGAAGCTTTCTTT
TRBJ2-3 14 TRBD1 TRBV29-1 few CSVVRQGGTDTQYF TGCAGCGTTGTTCGACAGGGTGGAACAGATACGCAGTATTTT
TRBJ1-4 11 . TRBV6-1 few CASRRNEKLFF TGTGCCAGCAGGCGGAATGAAAAACTGTTTTTT
TRBJ2-1 13 . TRBV3-1 few CASRGDPYNEQFF TGTGCCAGCAGAGGGGACCCCTACAATGAGCAGTTCTTC
TRBJ1-1 15 . TRBV12-3/TRBV12-4 . CASSPLQILNTEAFF TGTGCCAGCAGTCCCTTACAGATACTGAACACTGAAGCTTTCTTT
TRBJ2-7 17 TRBD2 TRBV7-2 many CASSFGWGTSGTYEQYF TGTGCCAGCAGCTTTGGGTGGGGGACTAGCGGGACCTACGAGCAGTACTTC
TRBJ2-1 17 . TRBV28 many CAIYPRGYLPSYNEQFF TGTGCCATCTACCCCCGAGGCTACCTACCCTCCTACAATGAGCAGTTCTTC
TRBJ2-2 16 TRBD1 TRBV7-3 . CASSSPGQRNTGELFF TGTGCCAGCAGCTCTCCGGGACAGAGAAACACCGGGGAGCTGTTTTTT
TRBJ1-1 12 . TRBV4-1 few CASSHPDPEAFF TGCGCCAGCAGCCATCCGGACCCCGAAGCTTTCTTT
TRBJ1-1 13 TRBD1 TRBV28 many CASIKRGLTEAFF TGTGCCAGCATCAAAAGGGGGCTCACTGAAGCTTTCTTT
TRBJ2-1 15 TRBD2 TRBV27 many CASSPAGPSYNEQFF TGTGCCAGCAGTCCAGCGGGACCCTCCTACAATGAGCAGTTCTTC
TRBJ2-5 14 . TRBV28 many CASLQGWGGETQYF TGTGCCAGCCTTCAGGGGTGGGGAGGGGAGACCCAGTACTTC
TRBJ2-5 13 TRBD2 TRBV5-6 many CASSYRGGETQYF TGTGCCAGCAGCTACCGGGGAGGGGAGACCCAGTACTTC
TRBJ2-7 15 TRBD2 TRBV27 few CASGKGTSGPYEQYF TGTGCCAGCGGGAAAGGGACTAGCGGACCCTACGAGCAGTACTTC
TRBJ2-7 17 TRBD2 TRBV5-1 many CASSPGLAGGLDYEQYF TGCGCCAGCAGCCCGGGACTAGCGGGAGGCTTAGACTACGAGCAGTACTTC
TRBJ1-4 16 . TRBV28 many CASSEPKGAANEKLFF TGTGCCAGCAGTGAACCCAAGGGAGCGGCTAATGAAAAACTGTTTTTT
TRBJ2-5 16 . TRBV5-1 . CASSLTGADLEETQYF TGCGCCAGCAGCTTGACGGGGGCCGACTTGGAAGAGACCCAGTACTTC
TRBJ2-3 13 TRBD2 TRBV20-1 many CSARAGGPDTQYF TGCAGTGCTAGGGCGGGGGGACCAGATACGCAGTATTTT
TRBJ1-6 15 . TRBV30 few CAWGDTSSYNSPLHF TGTGCCTGGGGGGACACCAGCTCCTATAATTCACCCCTCCACTTT
TRBJ1-1 13 . TRBV11-1 . CASSLAEGVGAFF TGTGCCAGCAGCTTAGCAGAGGGAGTGGGAGCTTTCTTT
TRBJ1-1 16 . TRBV14 few CASSQQAGLTNTEAFF TGTGCCAGCAGCCAACAGGCCGGGCTCACGAACACTGAAGCTTTCTTT
TRBJ1-4 14 TRBD1 TRBV28 many CASRSGTVNEKLFF TGTGCCAGCAGGTCCGGGACAGTTAATGAAAAACTGTTTTTT
TRBJ1-2 12 . TRBV20-1 many CSATEGSYGYTF TGCAGTGCTACTGAGGGTTCCTATGGCTACACCTTC
TRBJ1-6 11 . TRBV24-1 . CAACGSSPLHF TGTGCCGCTTGTGGTAGTTCACCCCTCCACTTT
TRBJ1-6 15 . TRBV5-8 . CASSPGVPGNSPLHF TGTGCCAGCAGCCCCGGGGTCCCGGGTAATTCACCCCTCCACTTT
TRBJ2-2 14 . TRBV11-2 many CASSLVPNTGELFF TGTGCCAGCAGCTTAGTCCCGAACACCGGGGAGCTGTTTTTT
TRBJ1-2 12 . TRBV5-6 many CASSLGPGGYTF TGTGCCAGCAGCTTGGGGCCGGGGGGCTACACCTTC
TRBJ1-1 15 TRBD1 TRBV30 . CAWSEQGAANTEAFF TGTGCCTGGAGCGAACAGGGGGCGGCGAACACTGAAGCTTTCTTT
TRBJ1-2 14 TRBD1 TRBV30 many CAWSVGTGINRYTF TGTGCCTGGAGTGTAGGGACAGGGATTAATCGCTACACCTTC
TRBJ2-1 14 TRBD1 TRBV27 few CASSRTGSSNEQFF TGTGCCAGCAGTCGGACAGGGAGTTCCAATGAGCAGTTCTTC
TRBJ1-1 13 . TRBV9 few CASRGGWNTEAFF TGTGCCAGCAGAGGGGGGTGGAACACTGAAGCTTTCTTT
TRBJ2-5 13 TRBD2 TRBV20-1 few CSASPLAGETQYF TGCAGTGCTAGTCCTCTAGCGGGAGAGACCCAGTACTTC
TRBJ1-1 12 . TRBV30 many CAWSDSEGKAFF TGTGCCTGGAGCGATAGTGAGGGGAAAGCTTTCTTT
TRBJ1-3 17 TRBD1 TRBV5-1 once CASRSGTGGTSGNTIYF TGCGCCAGCAGGTCGGGGACAGGGGGAACCTCTGGAAACACCATATATTTT
TRBJ2-4 15 TRBD2 TRBV4-3 few CASSQDGSGDDIQYF TGCGCCAGCAGCCAAGACGGGAGCGGGGACGACATTCAGTACTTC
TRBJ2-4 16 . TRBV28 . CASSLGERSDKNIQYF TGTGCCAGCAGTTTAGGGGAGAGAAGCGACAAAAACATTCAGTACTTC
TRBJ2-7 14 TRBD1 TRBV7-9 many CASSPRQGVAEQYF TGTGCCAGCAGCCCCCGACAGGGGGTGGCCGAGCAGTACTTC
TRBJ2-7 16 TRBD2 TRBV20-1 . CSATTPGTSGTYEQYF TGCAGTGCTACCACGCCCGGGACTAGCGGGACCTACGAGCAGTACTTC
TRBJ2-7 12 . TRBV2 . CASRDSGGEQYF TGTGCCAGCAGGGACAGTGGCGGCGAGCAGTACTTC
TRBJ2-3 18 TRBD2 TRBV7-8 . CASSPLAGGPLPPDTQYF TGTGCCAGCAGCCCACTAGCGGGGGGGCCCCTCCCCCCAGATACGCAGTATTTT
TRBJ2-2 16 TRBD2 TRBV9 . CASSVGLAGGTGELFF TGTGCCAGCAGCGTAGGGCTAGCGGGGGGCACCGGGGAGCTGTTTTTT
TRBJ2-3 18 . TRBV20-1 many CSATLMFVRRSSTDTQYF TGCAGTGCTACGCTAATGTTTGTGCGGCGGTCTAGCACAGATACGCAGTATTTT
TRBJ1-1 14 . TRBV7-3 many CASSLGRGSTEAFF TGTGCCAGCAGCTTAGGCAGGGGTAGCACTGAAGCTTTCTTT
TRBJ2-7 13 TRBD1 TRBV27 . CASSPGQGEVQYF TGTGCCAGCAGTCCTGGACAGGGTGAGGTGCAGTACTTC
TRBJ2-7 13 . TRBV7-6 many CASSLAADYEQYF TGTGCCAGCAGCTTGGCCGCAGACTACGAGCAGTACTTC
TRBJ1-3 14 TRBD1 TRBV11-2 many CASSYDRVGNTIYF TGTGCCAGCAGCTACGACAGGGTTGGCAACACCATATATTTT
TRBJ2-3 17 TRBD2 TRBV28 many CASSFTPTSGRSDTQYF TGTGCCAGCAGTTTCACACCGACTAGCGGGAGGTCTGATACGCAGTATTTT
TRBJ2-7 17 TRBD2 TRBV7-9 . CASSPPRGRAVVDEQYF TGTGCCAGCAGCCCTCCTCGCGGGAGGGCCGTTGTTGACGAGCAGTACTTC
TRBJ1-1 12 TRBD1 TRBV29-1 many CSVRGQGPEAFF TGCAGCGTTCGGGGACAGGGGCCGGAAGCTTTCTTT
TRBJ2-5 13 TRBD2 TRBV5-1 . CASSFEGTSGNYF TGCGCCAGCAGCTTTGAGGGGACTAGCGGGAATTACTTC
TRBJ1-1 16 . TRBV28 . CASRVTSGNVNTEAFF TGTGCCAGCAGGGTGACTTCAGGGAATGTGAACACTGAAGCTTTCTTT
TRBJ2-7 14 . TRBV2 few CASSEAGFGGEQYF TGTGCCAGCAGTGAAGCTGGCTTTGGCGGCGAGCAGTACTTC
TRBJ2-7 16 TRBD1 TRBV11-2 many CASSRRWGTGNHEQYF TGTGCCAGCAGCCGACGATGGGGGACAGGGAACCACGAGCAGTACTTC
TRBJ2-7 16 TRBD1 TRBV9 . CASSVSPTGGTYEQYF TGTGCCAGCAGCGTATCCCCGACAGGGGGGACCTACGAGCAGTACTTC
TRBJ1-1 13 . TRBV28 many CASSYGGEPEAFF TGTGCCAGCAGTTATGGTGGGGAGCCTGAAGCTTTCTTT
TRBJ1-1 15 . TRBV15 . CATSREEAGQGEAFF TGTGCCACCAGCAGAGAGGAGGCAGGCCAAGGTGAAGCTTTCTTT
TRBJ1-6 15 . TRBV30 many CAWNLGAGYNSPLHF TGTGCCTGGAATCTGGGGGCTGGGTATAATTCACCCCTCCACTTT
TRBJ2-3 17 TRBD2 TRBV7-2 few CASSLALRTSPPDTQYF TGTGCCAGCAGCTTAGCGCTAAGGACTAGCCCGCCAGATACGCAGTATTTT